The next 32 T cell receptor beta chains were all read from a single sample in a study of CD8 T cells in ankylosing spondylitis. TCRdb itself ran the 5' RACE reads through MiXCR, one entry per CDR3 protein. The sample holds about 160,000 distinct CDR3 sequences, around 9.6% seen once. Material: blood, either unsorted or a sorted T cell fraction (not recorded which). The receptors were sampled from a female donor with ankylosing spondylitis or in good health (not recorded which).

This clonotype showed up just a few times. CDR3 amino acids: CASSVSLAPGGADTQYF. CDR3 in DNA: TGTGCCAGCAGCGTCAGTCTAGCACCAGGGGGCGCAGATACGCAGTATTTT. The V gene is TRBV9, the J gene TRBJ2-3; 8 nucleotides agree with TRBD1. The ends lost 2 bases at V and 4 bases at J; junction bases unmatched: 12. The CDR3 sequence is 17 residues long. Germline CDR1 and CDR2: SGDLS and YYNGEE. Complete variable domain (other parts from reference TRBV9 and TRBJ2-3): DSGVTQTPKHLITATGQRVTLRCSPRSGDLSVYWYQQSLDQGLQFLIQYYNGEERAKGNILERFSAQQFPDLHSELNLSSLELGDSALYFCASSVSLAPGGADTQYFGPGTRLTVL.

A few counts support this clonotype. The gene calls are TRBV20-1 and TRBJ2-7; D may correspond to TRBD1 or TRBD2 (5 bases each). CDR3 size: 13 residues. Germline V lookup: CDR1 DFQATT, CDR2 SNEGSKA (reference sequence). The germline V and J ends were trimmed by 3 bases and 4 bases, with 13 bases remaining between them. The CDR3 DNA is TGCAGTGCTAGTGGGGGAATCCTATACGAGCAGTACTTC. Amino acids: CSASGGILYEQYF.

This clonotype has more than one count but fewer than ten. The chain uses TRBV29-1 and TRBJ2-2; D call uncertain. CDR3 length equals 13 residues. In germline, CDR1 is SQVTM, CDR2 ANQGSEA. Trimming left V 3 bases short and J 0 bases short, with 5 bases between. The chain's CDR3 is CSVDKTNTGELFF. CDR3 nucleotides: TGCAGCGTTGACAAGACGAACACCGGGGAGCTGTTTTTT.

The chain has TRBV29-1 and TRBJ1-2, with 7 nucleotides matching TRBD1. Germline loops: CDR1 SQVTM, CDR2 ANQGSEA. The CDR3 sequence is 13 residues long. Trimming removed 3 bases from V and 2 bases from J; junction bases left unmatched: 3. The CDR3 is CSVETGSNYGYTF. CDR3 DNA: TGCAGCGTTGAGACAGGGTCCAACTATGGCTACACCTTC.

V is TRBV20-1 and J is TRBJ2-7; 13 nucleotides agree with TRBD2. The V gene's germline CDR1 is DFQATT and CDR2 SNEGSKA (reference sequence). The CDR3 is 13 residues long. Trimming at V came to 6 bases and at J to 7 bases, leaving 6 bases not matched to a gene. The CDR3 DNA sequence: TGCAGTGCCCGGACTAGCGGGAGAGGTGAGCAGTACTTC. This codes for CSARTSGRGEQYF.

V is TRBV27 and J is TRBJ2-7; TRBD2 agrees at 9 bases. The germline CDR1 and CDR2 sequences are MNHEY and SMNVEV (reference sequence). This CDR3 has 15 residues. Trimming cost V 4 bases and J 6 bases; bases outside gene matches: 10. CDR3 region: CASSSPGLALGEQYF. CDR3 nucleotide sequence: TGTGCCAGCAGTTCCCCGGGACTAGCTTTGGGCGAGCAGTACTTC.

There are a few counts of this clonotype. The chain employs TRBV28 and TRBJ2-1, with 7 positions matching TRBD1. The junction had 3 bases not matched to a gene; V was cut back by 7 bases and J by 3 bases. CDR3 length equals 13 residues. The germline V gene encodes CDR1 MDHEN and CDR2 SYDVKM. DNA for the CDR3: TGTGCCAGCAAGGGGGCGAACTACAATGAGCAGTTCTTC. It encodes CASKGANYNEQFF.

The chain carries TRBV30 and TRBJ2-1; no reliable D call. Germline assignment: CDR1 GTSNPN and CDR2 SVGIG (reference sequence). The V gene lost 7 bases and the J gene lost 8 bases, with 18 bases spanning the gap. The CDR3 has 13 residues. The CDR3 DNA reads TGTGCCTCGATTCCTCCCGGCCTAGATGAGCAGTTCTTC. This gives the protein CASIPPGLDEQFF.

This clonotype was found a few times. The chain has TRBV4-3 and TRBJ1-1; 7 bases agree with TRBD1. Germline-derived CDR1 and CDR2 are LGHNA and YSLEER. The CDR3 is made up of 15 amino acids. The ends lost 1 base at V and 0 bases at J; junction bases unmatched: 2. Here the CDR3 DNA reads TGCGCCAGCAGCCAAGGGACAGGAGTGAACACTGAAGCTTTCTTT. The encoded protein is CASSQGTGVNTEAFF.

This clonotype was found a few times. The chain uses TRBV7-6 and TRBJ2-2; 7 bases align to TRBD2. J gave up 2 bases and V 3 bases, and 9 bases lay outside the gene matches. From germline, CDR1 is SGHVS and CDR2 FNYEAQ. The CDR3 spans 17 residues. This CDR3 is CASSFFMSGINTGELFF. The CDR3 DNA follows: TGTGCCAGCAGCTTCTTTATGAGCGGGATCAACACCGGGGAGCTGTTTTTT.

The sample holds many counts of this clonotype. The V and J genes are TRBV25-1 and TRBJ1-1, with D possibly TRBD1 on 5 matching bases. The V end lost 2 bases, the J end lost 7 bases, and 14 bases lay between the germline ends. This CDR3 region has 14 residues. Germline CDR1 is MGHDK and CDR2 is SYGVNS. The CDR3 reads CASSEDGWGGEAFF. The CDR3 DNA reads TGTGCCAGCAGTGAAGACGGCTGGGGGGGTGAAGCTTTCTTT.

This CDR3 reads CASSVDGGWGTDTQYF. For the CDR3, the DNA is TGTGCCAGCAGCGTAGACGGGGGTTGGGGCACAGATACGCAGTATTTT. V gene TRBV9 combines with J gene TRBJ2-3; possibly TRBD2 for D (6 bases). This CDR3 is 16 amino acids long. Trimming shortened V by 0 bases and J by 1 base, and 12 bases separated the two germline ends. The germline CDR1 and CDR2 sequences are SGDLS and YYNGEE.

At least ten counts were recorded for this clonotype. The CDR3 nucleotides read TGTGCCAGCAGCTTAGTCGGGGATGAGCAGTTCTTC. This gives the protein CASSLVGDEQFF. This chain connects TRBV7-9 to TRBJ2-1, with a weak D call TRBD2 (5 bases). The CDR3 loop spans 12 amino acids. V shed 1 base and J shed 8 bases, with 6 bases lying between them. The germline V gene encodes CDR1 SEHNR and CDR2 FQNEAQ (reference sequence). The variable domain in full, completed from reference TRBV7-9 and TRBJ2-1, reads DTGVSQNPRHKITKRGQNVTFRCDPISEHNRLYWYRQTLGQGPEFLTYFQNEAQLEKSRLLSDRFSAERPKGSFSTLEIQRTEQGDSAMYLCASSLVGDEQFFGPGTRLTVL.

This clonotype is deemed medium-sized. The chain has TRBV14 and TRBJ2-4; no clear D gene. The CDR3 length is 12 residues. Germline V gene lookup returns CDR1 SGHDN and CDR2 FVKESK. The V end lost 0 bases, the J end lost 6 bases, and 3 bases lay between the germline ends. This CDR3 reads CASSQDRNIQYF. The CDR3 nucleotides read TGTGCCAGCAGCCAAGATAGAAACATTCAGTACTTC.

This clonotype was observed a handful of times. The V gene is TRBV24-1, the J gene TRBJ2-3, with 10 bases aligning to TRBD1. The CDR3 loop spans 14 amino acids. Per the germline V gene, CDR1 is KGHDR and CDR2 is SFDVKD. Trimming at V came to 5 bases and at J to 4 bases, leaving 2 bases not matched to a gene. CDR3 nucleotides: TGTGCCACCAGTGCGGGACAGGGGTCAGATACGCAGTATTTT. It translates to CATSAGQGSDTQYF.

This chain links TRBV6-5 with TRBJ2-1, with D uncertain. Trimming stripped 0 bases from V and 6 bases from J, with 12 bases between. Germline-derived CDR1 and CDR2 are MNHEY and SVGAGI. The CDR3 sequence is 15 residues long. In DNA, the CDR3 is TGTGCCAGCAGTTACTCGATTACCCAGGCCAATGAGCAGTTCTTC. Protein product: CASSYSITQANEQFF.

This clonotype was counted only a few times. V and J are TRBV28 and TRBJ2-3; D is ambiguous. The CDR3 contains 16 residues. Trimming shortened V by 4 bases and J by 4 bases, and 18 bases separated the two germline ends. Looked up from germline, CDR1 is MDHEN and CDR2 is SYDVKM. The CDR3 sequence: CASSWVGGPRADTQYF. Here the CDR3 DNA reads TGTGCCAGCAGTTGGGTGGGTGGCCCACGGGCAGATACGCAGTATTTT.

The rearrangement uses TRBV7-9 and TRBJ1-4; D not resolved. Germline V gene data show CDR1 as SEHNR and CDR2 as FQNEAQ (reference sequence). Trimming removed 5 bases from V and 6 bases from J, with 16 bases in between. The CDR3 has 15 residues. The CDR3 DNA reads TGTGCCAGCAGCCCCTACCGGGTTGTCGATGAAAAACTGTTTTTT. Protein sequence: CASSPYRVVDEKLFF.

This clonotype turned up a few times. The DNA for the CDR3 is TGCAGTGCTAGGTGGCTAGCGTCTAGCACAGATACGCAGTATTTT. Translation gives CSARWLASSTDTQYF. The chain combines TRBV20-1 with TRBJ2-3, with D possibly being TRBD2 (6 bases). With 3 bases removed from V and 0 bases from J, the gap between germline ends came to 13 bases. The length of the CDR3 is 15 residues. Looked up from germline, CDR1 is DFQATT and CDR2 is SNEGSKA (reference sequence).

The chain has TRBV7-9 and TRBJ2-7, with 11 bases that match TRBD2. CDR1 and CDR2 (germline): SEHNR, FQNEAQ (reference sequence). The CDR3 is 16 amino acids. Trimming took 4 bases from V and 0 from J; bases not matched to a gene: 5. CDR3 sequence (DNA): TGTGCCAGCAGCTCCGTAGCGGGAGGGAGCTCCTACGAGCAGTACTTC. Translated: CASSSVAGGSSYEQYF.

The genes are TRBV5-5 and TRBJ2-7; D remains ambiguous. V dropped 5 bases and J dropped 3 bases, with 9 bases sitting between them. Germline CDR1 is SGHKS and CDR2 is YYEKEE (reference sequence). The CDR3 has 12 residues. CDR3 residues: CASRPDGYEQYF. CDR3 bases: TGTGCCAGCAGGCCCGATGGCTACGAGCAGTACTTC.

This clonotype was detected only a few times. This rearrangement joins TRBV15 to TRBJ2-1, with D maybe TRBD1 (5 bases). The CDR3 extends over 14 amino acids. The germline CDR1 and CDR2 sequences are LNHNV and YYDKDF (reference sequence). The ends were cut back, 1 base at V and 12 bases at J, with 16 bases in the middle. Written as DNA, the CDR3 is TGTGCCACCAGCAGAGGGTTTCGGTATCAGGGGCAGTTCTTC. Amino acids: CATSRGFRYQGQFF.

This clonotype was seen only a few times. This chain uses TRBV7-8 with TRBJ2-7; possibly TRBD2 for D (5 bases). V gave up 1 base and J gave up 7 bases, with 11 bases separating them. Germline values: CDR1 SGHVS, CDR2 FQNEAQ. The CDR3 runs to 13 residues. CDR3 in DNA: TGTGCCAGCAGCTTAGGACTCCGCGGGGAGCAGTACTTC. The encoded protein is CASSLGLRGEQYF.

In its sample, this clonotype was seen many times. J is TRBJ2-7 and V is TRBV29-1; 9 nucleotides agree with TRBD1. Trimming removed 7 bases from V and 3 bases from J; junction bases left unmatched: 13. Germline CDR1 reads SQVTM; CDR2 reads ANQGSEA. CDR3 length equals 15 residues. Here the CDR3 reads CSGIRTGENLYEQYF. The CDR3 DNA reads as TGCAGCGGCATTCGGACAGGGGAGAACCTCTACGAGCAGTACTTC.

For the CDR3, the DNA is TGTGCCAGCAGTAGCGGGAGGGCCAGATACGAGCAGTACTTC. Encoded protein: CASSSGRARYEQYF. The J gene is TRBJ2-7, the V gene TRBV5-5, with 11 nucleotides matching TRBD2. Per germline, CDR1 SGHKS and CDR2 YYEKEE (reference sequence). The junction had 5 bases not matched to a gene; V was cut back by 5 bases and J by 4 bases. The CDR3 consists of 14 residues.

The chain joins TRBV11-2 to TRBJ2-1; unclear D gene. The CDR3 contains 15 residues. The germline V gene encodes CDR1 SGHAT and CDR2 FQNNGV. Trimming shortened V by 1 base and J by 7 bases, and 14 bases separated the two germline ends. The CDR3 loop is CASSLAVSLANEQFF. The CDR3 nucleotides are TGTGCCAGCAGCTTAGCGGTTAGCTTGGCTAATGAGCAGTTCTTC.

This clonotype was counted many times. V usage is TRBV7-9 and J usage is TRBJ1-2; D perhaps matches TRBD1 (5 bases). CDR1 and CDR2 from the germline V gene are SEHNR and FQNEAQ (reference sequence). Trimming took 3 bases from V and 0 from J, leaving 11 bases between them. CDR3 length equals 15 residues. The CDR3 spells CASSFGGASNYGYTF. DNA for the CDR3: TGTGCCAGCAGCTTCGGAGGGGCCTCTAACTATGGCTACACCTTC.

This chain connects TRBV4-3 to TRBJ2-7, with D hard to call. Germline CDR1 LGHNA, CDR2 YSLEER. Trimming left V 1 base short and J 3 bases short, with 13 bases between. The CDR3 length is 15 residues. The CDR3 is CASSQVFGWIYEQYF. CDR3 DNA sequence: TGCGCCAGCAGCCAAGTCTTCGGGTGGATCTACGAGCAGTACTTC.

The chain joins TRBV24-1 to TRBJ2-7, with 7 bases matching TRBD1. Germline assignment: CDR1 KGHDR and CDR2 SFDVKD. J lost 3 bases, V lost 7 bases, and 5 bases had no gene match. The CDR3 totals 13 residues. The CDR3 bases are TGTGCCACCAGAGACAGGGTCGGCTACGAGCAGTACTTC. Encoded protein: CATRDRVGYEQYF.

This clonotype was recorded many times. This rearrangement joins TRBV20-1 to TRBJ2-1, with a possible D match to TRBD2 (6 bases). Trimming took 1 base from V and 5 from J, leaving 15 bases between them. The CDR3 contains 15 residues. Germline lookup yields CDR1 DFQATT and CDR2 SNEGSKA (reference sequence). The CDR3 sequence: CSARVLALQHNEQFF. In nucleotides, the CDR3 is TGCAGTGCTAGAGTCCTAGCGTTGCAACACAATGAGCAGTTCTTC.

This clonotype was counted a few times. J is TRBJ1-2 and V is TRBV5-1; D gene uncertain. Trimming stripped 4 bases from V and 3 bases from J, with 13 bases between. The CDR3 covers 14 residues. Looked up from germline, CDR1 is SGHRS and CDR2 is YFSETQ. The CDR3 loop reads CASSRPNPDYGYTF. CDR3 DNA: TGCGCCAGCAGCCGCCCGAACCCAGACTATGGCTACACCTTC.

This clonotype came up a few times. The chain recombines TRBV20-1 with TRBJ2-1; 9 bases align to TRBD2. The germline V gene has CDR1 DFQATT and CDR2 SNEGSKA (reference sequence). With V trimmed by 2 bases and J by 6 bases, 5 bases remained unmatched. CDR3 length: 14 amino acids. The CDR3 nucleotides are TGCAGTGCTAGAAGGGCGGGAGGGGGCAATGAGCAGTTCTTC. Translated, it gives CSARRAGGGNEQFF.